The next 29 T cell receptor beta chains were all read from a single sample in a study of T cell responses to AZD1222 COVID-19 vaccine. The protocol was immunoSEQ multiplex PCR, while the TCRdb copy is restricted to in-frame clones and leaves out a portion. The sample has over 100,000 clones; about nine tenths are singletons. The material sequenced was peripheral blood, taken on day 0 of AZD1222 vaccination. These receptors all stem from an adult in good health.

V gene TRBV11-2 combines with J gene TRBJ2-1, with 7 bases aligning to TRBD1. V shed 2 bases, J shed 6 bases, and the junction held 4 bases outside the gene matches. This CDR3 comprises 14 residues. CDR1 and CDR2 from the germline V gene are SGHAT and FQNNGV. CDR3 nucleotide sequence: TGTGCCAGCAGCTTACCCAGGGGGATCAATGAGCAGTTCTTC. Residues: CASSLPRGINEQFF.

The V gene is TRBV29-1, the J gene TRBJ2-7, with TRBD2 matching over 9 bases. Trimming cost V 5 bases and J 4 bases; bases outside gene matches: 6. The CDR3 length is 13 residues. Germline V gives CDR1 SQVTM, CDR2 ANQGSEA. The CDR3 DNA follows: TGCAGCGTTTCCCCTAGCGGGGAATACGAGCAGTACTTC. It specifies CSVSPSGEYEQYF.

A single count supports this clone. This rearrangement joins TRBV7-9 to TRBJ2-1; 7 bases are shared with TRBD2. J lost 5 bases, V lost 5 bases, and 6 bases had no gene match. This CDR3 has 14 residues. CDR1 and CDR2 (germline): SEHNR, FQNEAQ (reference sequence). As DNA, the CDR3 is TGTGCCAGCAGCATCCGGGGGGTCGACAATGAGCAGTTCTTC. Its translation: CASSIRGVDNEQFF.

The chain combines TRBV24-1 with TRBJ1-5, with no clear D. Trimming left V 3 bases short and J 4 bases short, with 3 bases between. There are 12 residues in the CDR3. Germline V gene data show CDR1 as KGHDR and CDR2 as SFDVKD. CDR3 region: CATSDPNQPQHF. The CDR3 DNA is TGTGCCACCAGTGATCCGAATCAGCCCCAGCATTTT.

The chain couples TRBV7-2 to TRBJ1-5; 7 bases match TRBD1. The germline gives CDR1 SGHTA, CDR2 FQGNSA. The V gene end was trimmed by 1 base and the J gene end by 4 bases; junction bases not matched to a gene: 7. This CDR3 region has 16 residues. CDR3 sequence (DNA): TGTGCCAGCAGCTTAGGAGGGGGCGGAACGAATCAGCCCCAGCATTTT. Translated: CASSLGGGGTNQPQHF.

This chain joins TRBV15 and TRBJ1-4; 7 bases fit TRBD1. The trim removed 5 bases at V and 4 bases at J, leaving 4 bases unmatched. CDR1 and CDR2 from the germline V gene are LNHNV and YYDKDF (reference sequence). The CDR3 has 14 amino acids. The CDR3 sequence is CATSRDSLNEKLFF. The CDR3 bases are TGTGCCACCAGCCGGGACAGCCTTAATGAAAAACTGTTTTTT.

The genes are TRBV24-1 and TRBJ2-2; D could derive from TRBD1 or TRBD2 (6 bases each). The CDR3 sequence is 17 residues long. CDR1 and CDR2 (germline): KGHDR, SFDVKD. V shed 6 bases and J shed 4 bases, with 20 bases lying between them. Here the CDR3 DNA reads TGTGCCACCAGTCCCCGGGGGCTGGGGGGTGTCACCGGGGAGCTGTTTTTT. Translated, it gives CATSPRGLGGVTGELFF.

This clone has a handful of counts. The chain's CDR3 is CASSQGQGNTGELFF. The CDR3 DNA follows: TGTGCCAGCAGCCAAGGACAGGGGAACACCGGGGAGCTGTTTTTT. This chain links TRBV3-1 (or the pseudogene TRBV3-2) with TRBJ2-2; 7 nucleotides align to TRBD1. CDR1 LGHDT and CDR2 YNNKEL come from the germline V gene (reference sequence). J lost 1 base, V lost 1 base, and 0 bases had no gene match. The CDR3 is 15 amino acids.

The CDR3 spells CASSPPSGGPDTQYF. In DNA, the CDR3 is TGTGCCAGCAGCCCCCCTAGCGGGGGGCCGGATACGCAGTATTTT. This rearrangement joins TRBV9 to TRBJ2-3; 11 nucleotides match TRBD2. J lost 6 bases, V lost 4 bases, and 7 bases had no gene match. The CDR3 totals 15 residues. Germline V CDR1 and CDR2: SGDLS, YYNGEE.

The chain links TRBV9 to TRBJ2-7, with TRBD1 identical over 9 bases. J gave up 5 bases and V 4 bases, and 7 bases lay outside the gene matches. The CDR3 is 14 amino acids. Germline V CDR1 and CDR2: SGDLS, YYNGEE. The chain's CDR3 is CASSPRDRAHEQYF. The CDR3 DNA is TGTGCCAGCAGCCCCCGGGACAGGGCTCACGAGCAGTACTTC.

This chain connects TRBV19 to TRBJ2-7; perhaps D is TRBD1 or TRBD2 (5 bases each). Germline V gene lookup returns CDR1 LNHDA and CDR2 SQIVND (reference sequence). V lost 5 bases, J lost 2 bases, and 16 bases lay in between. The CDR3 sequence is 15 residues long. The CDR3 DNA is TGTGCCAGTAGTGTGGGAACAGGCGGGCCCTACGAGCAGTACTTC. It codes for CASSVGTGGPYEQYF.

This chain uses TRBV19 with TRBJ2-1, with D maybe TRBD2 (6 bases). Trimming shortened V by 3 bases and J by 9 bases, and 18 bases separated the two germline ends. This CDR3 has 15 residues. Germline V gives CDR1 LNHDA, CDR2 SQIVND (reference sequence). The CDR3 loop reads CASSIGHTSQSEQFF. The CDR3 nucleotides are TGTGCCAGTAGTATCGGGCACACTAGCCAAAGTGAGCAGTTCTTC.

V and J are TRBV18 and TRBJ1-1; D is undetermined. V was shortened by 0 bases and J by 0 bases, with 14 bases between the two germline ends. Germline values: CDR1 KGHSH, CDR2 LQKENI. The CDR3 has 17 amino acids. This CDR3 reads CASSPPNTVFMNTEAFF. The CDR3 DNA reads TGTGCCAGCTCACCACCAAATACGGTGTTCATGAACACTGAAGCTTTCTTT.

V is TRBV30 and J is TRBJ2-3; D unclear. This CDR3 is built from 16 residues. Trimming left V 0 bases short and J 3 bases short, with 16 bases between. CDR1 and CDR2 from the germline V gene are GTSNPN and SVGIG (reference sequence). CDR3 in amino acids: CAWSVSLFGYTDTQYF. CDR3 sequence (DNA): TGTGCCTGGAGTGTATCCCTATTTGGGTATACAGATACGCAGTATTTT. Supplemented by reference TRBV30 and TRBJ2-3, the full variable domain reads SQTIHQWPATLVQPVGSPLSLECTVEGTSNPNLYWYRQAAGRGLQLLFYSVGIGQISSEVPQNLSASRPQDRQFILSSKKLLLSDSGFYLCAWSVSLFGYTDTQYFGPGTRLTVL.

The chain recombines TRBV2 with TRBJ2-1; TRBD2 aligns across 8 bases. J lost 2 bases, V lost 8 bases, and 5 bases had no gene match. Per germline, CDR1 SNHLY and CDR2 FYNNEI. This CDR3 contains 14 residues. CDR3 sequence (DNA): TGTGCCAGCCGGGTTAGCGGGGCCTACAATGAGCAGTTCTTC. Amino acids: CASRVSGAYNEQFF.

This chain links TRBV4-3 with TRBJ1-2, with 8 bases matching TRBD1. Germline CDR1 and CDR2: LGHNA and YSLEER. Germline trimming cut 5 bases from V and 1 base from J; bases unmatched to any gene: 6. The CDR3 contains 15 residues. The CDR3 DNA reads TGCGCCAGCAGCTATGACAGGGGCGATAACTATGGCTACACCTTC. This gives the protein CASSYDRGDNYGYTF.

The CDR3 sequence is CASSSLAGIYNEQFF. DNA for the CDR3: TGTGCCAGCAGCTCCCTAGCGGGGATTTACAATGAGCAGTTCTTC. The chain recombines TRBV7-2 with TRBJ2-1, with 9 nucleotides matching TRBD2. The CDR3 has 15 residues. Trimming cost V 4 bases and J 4 bases; bases outside gene matches: 5. Per germline, CDR1 SGHTA and CDR2 FQGNSA.

This chain joins TRBV7-3 and TRBJ2-2; 11 bases are shared with TRBD1. The junction had 3 bases not matched to a gene; V was cut back by 2 bases and J by 4 bases. Germline V lookup: CDR1 SGHTA, CDR2 FQGTGA. The CDR3 loop spans 16 amino acids. The DNA for the CDR3 is TGTGCCAGCAGCTTAGGAGGACAGGGGGCCACCGGGGAGCTGTTTTTT. This codes for CASSLGGQGATGELFF.

The chain combines TRBV27 with TRBJ2-3; D perhaps matches TRBD1 (5 bases). The CDR3 sequence is 14 residues long. Trimming removed 3 bases at V and 6 bases at J, with 13 bases between. CDR1 is MNHEY, CDR2 SMNVEV, per germline (reference sequence). The CDR3 bases are TGTGCCAGCAGTTTCGGTTCTACAGGTGATACGCAGTATTTT. It encodes CASSFGSTGDTQYF.

This clone was found once. V usage is TRBV10-3 and J usage is TRBJ2-1; no clear D gene. Germline CDR1 reads ENHRY; CDR2 reads SYGVKD. This CDR3 is 12 amino acids long. V was shortened by 3 bases and J by 4 bases, with 4 bases between the two germline ends. In nucleotides, the CDR3 is TGTGCCATCAGTGAACATTACAATGAGCAGTTCTTC. Encoded protein: CAISEHYNEQFF.

The chain links TRBV19 to TRBJ1-2; D perhaps matches TRBD1 (6 bases). The CDR3 runs to 14 residues. From germline, CDR1 is LNHDA and CDR2 SQIVND (reference sequence). Trimming cost V 5 bases and J 4 bases, with 14 bases left between them. CDR3 protein: CASSADRPPYGYTF. CDR3 DNA sequence: TGTGCCAGTAGTGCGGACAGACCGCCCTATGGCTACACCTTC.

The V call is TRBV4-3, the J call TRBJ1-2, with a possible D match to TRBD1 (6 bases). The germline CDR1 and CDR2 sequences are LGHNA and YSLEER. Trimming shortened V by 0 bases and J by 0 bases, and 14 bases separated the two germline ends. CDR3 length equals 17 residues. The CDR3, as DNA: TGCGCCAGCAGCCAAGAGCCGCGCAGGGGAGCTAACTATGGCTACACCTTC. Translating gives CASSQEPRRGANYGYTF.

V gene TRBV9 combines with J gene TRBJ1-5; D is uncertain. Germline-derived CDR1 and CDR2 are SGDLS and YYNGEE. This CDR3 is built from 16 residues. Trimming removed 0 bases from V and 2 bases from J, with 12 bases in between. The CDR3 sequence: CASSVGVGSGNQPQHF. The CDR3 DNA reads as TGTGCCAGCAGCGTAGGCGTGGGGAGCGGCAATCAGCCCCAGCATTTT.

This clone was counted between two and nine times. This chain uses TRBV6-4 with TRBJ2-5; D perhaps matches TRBD1 (5 bases). Germline loops: CDR1 MRHNA, CDR2 SNTAGT. V lost 3 bases and J lost 2, with 10 bases in between. This CDR3 is built from 14 residues. DNA of the CDR3: TGTGCCAGCAGTGAGTTCGCAGGGCAAGAGACCCAGTACTTC. It specifies CASSEFAGQETQYF.

This rearrangement joins TRBV7-3 to TRBJ1-1, with D hard to call. This CDR3 has 15 residues. Trimming cost V 0 bases and J 4 bases, with 12 bases left between them. From germline, CDR1 is SGHTA and CDR2 FQGTGA. The CDR3 nucleotides are TGTGCCAGCAGCTTAACGCGGGGTGTGAGCACTGAAGCTTTCTTT. As protein: CASSLTRGVSTEAFF.

The chain combines TRBV7-3 with TRBJ1-1; no definite D call. Trimming shortened V by 2 bases and J by 7 bases, and 11 bases separated the two germline ends. The germline V gene has CDR1 SGHTA and CDR2 FQGTGA. The CDR3 is made up of 13 amino acids. The CDR3 DNA reads TGTGCCAGCAGCTTATCGCCACACATTGAAGCTTTCTTT. Protein product: CASSLSPHIEAFF.

The genes are TRBV29-1 and TRBJ2-3; a weak D match, TRBD1 (6 bases). This CDR3 has 11 amino acids. V was shortened by 3 bases and J by 8 bases, with 9 bases between the two germline ends. Germline V gene data show CDR1 as SQVTM and CDR2 as ANQGSEA. This chain's CDR3 is CSVDGGGTQYF. Here the CDR3 DNA reads TGCAGCGTTGATGGGGGCGGTACGCAGTATTTT.

V and J are TRBV20-1 and TRBJ2-5, with D uncertain. Germline CDR1 is DFQATT and CDR2 is SNEGSKA (reference sequence). With 2 bases removed from V and 3 bases from J, the gap between germline ends came to 4 bases. The CDR3 is made up of 11 amino acids. CDR3 nucleotides: TGCAGTGCTAGACCGGAAGAGACCCAGTACTTC. Its translation is CSARPEETQYF.

The rearrangement joins TRBV30 to TRBJ1-6, with 10 bases identical to TRBD1. The CDR3 length is 15 residues. CDR1 GTSNPN and CDR2 SVGIG come from the germline V gene (reference sequence). V shed 2 bases, J shed 7 bases, and the junction held 5 bases outside the gene matches. The CDR3 loop is CAWSSGTGVNSPLHF. The CDR3 DNA reads TGTGCCTGGAGTTCCGGGACAGGGGTGAATTCACCCCTCCACTTT.